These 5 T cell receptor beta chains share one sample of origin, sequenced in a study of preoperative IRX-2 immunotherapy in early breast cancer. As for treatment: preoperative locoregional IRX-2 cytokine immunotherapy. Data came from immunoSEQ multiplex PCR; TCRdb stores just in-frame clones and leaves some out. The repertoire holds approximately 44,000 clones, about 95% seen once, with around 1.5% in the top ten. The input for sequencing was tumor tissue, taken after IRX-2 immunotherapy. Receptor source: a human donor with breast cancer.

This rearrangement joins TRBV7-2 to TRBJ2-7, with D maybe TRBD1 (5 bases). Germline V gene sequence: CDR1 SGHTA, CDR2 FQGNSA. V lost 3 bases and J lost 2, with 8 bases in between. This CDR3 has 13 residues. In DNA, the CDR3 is TGTGCCAGCAGCTTGAGGACAACCTACGAGCAGTACTTC. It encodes CASSLRTTYEQYF.

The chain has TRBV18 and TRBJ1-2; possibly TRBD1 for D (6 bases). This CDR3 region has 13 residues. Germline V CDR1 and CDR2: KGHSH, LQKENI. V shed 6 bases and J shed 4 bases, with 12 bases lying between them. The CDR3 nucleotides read TGTGCCAGCTCGCTGGACAGCCGCTATGGCTACACCTTC. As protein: CASSLDSRYGYTF.

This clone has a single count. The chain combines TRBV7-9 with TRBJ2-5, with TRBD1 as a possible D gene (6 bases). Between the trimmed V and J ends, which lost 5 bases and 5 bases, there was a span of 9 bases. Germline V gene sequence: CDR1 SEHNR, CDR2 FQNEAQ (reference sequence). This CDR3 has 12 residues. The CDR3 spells CASSRGWETQYF. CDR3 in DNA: TGTGCCAGCAGCAGGGGGTGGGAGACCCAGTACTTC.

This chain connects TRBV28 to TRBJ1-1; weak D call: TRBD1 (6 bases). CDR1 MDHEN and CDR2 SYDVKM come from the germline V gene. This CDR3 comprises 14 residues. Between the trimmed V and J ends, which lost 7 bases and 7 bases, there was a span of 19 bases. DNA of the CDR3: TGTGCCAGCAAAAAACCAGGGGAAGTAGGTGAAGCTTTCTTT. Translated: CASKKPGEVGEAFF.

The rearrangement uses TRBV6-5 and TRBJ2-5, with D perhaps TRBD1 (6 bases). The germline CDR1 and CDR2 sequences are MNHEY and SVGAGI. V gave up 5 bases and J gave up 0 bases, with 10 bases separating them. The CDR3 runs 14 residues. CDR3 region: CASSATGNQETQYF. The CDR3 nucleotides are TGTGCCAGCAGTGCCACAGGGAACCAAGAGACCCAGTACTTC.